This T cell receptor beta chain was recorded in a study of blood T cell repertoires in COVID-19. This table comes from immunoSEQ multiplex PCR, and its TCRdb copy is limited to in-frame clones, with some not included. The table has 200,000 to 250,000 clones, 80% to 90% seen once. V shed 4 bases and J 4 bases; nucleotides not matched to a gene: 5. This CDR3 is built from 15 residues. CDR1 and CDR2 from the germline V gene are SGHTS and YDEGEE. This TCR was recovered from a man between 60 and 75 years old with acute or convalescent COVID-19. This rearrangement joins TRBV5-8 to TRBJ2-6; 7 bases map to TRBD1. The source material was peripheral blood. Here the CDR3 reads CASSSTGVGANVLTF. In DNA, the CDR3 is TGTGCCAGCAGCAGTACAGGGGTCGGGGCCAACGTCCTGACTTTC.